These 28 T cell receptor beta chains were all obtained from the same sample, sequenced in a study of blood T cell repertoires in COVID-19. The method was immunoSEQ multiplex PCR; TCRdb's version includes in-frame clones alone and lacks a portion of them. The sample includes fewer than 450,000 clones, 88% of them seen just once. The sample comprised PBMCs or T cells enriched from blood (not recorded which). These receptors all come from a woman in her thirties or forties with acute COVID-19.

The chain uses TRBV27 and TRBJ2-7; D not resolved. Per the germline V gene, CDR1 is MNHEY and CDR2 is SMNVEV (reference sequence). There are 13 residues in the CDR3. The V and J ends lost 2 bases and 6 bases respectively, with 11 bases between them. CDR3: CASSLGMWAEQYF. As DNA, the CDR3 is TGTGCCAGCAGTTTAGGTATGTGGGCCGAGCAGTACTTC.

The gene calls are TRBV6-1 and TRBJ1-3, with TRBD1 as a possible D gene (5 bases). The CDR3 loop spans 14 amino acids. Germline CDR1 is MNHNS and CDR2 is SASEGT. The germline V and J ends were trimmed by 3 bases and 0 bases, with 6 bases remaining between them. DNA of the CDR3: TGTGCCAGCAGTGACACAGGCTCTGGAAACACCATATATTTT. Its protein product is CASSDTGSGNTIYF.

A single count supports this clone. The chain combines TRBV24-1 with TRBJ2-2; 15 nucleotides align to TRBD2. Germline trimming cut 4 bases from V and 3 bases from J; bases unmatched to any gene: 8. The length of the CDR3 is 19 residues. Looked up from germline, CDR1 is KGHDR and CDR2 is SFDVKD. CDR3 amino acids: CATSDPTGTSGGYTGELFF. In DNA, the CDR3 is TGTGCCACCAGTGACCCGACCGGGACTAGCGGGGGGTACACCGGGGAGCTGTTTTTT.

The V gene is TRBV5-4, the J gene TRBJ2-1, with 10 bases aligning to TRBD2. The V segment lost 2 bases and the J segment 3 bases; nucleotides outside the gene matches: 2. The CDR3 extends over 15 amino acids. In germline, CDR1 is SGHNT, CDR2 YYREEE (reference sequence). This chain's CDR3 is CASSFSGGFYNEQFF. The CDR3 nucleotides are TGTGCCAGCAGCTTTAGCGGGGGGTTCTACAATGAGCAGTTCTTC.

The genes are TRBV12-3 or TRBV12-4 and TRBJ1-1; TRBD1 might be the D (6 bases). The ends were cut back, 6 bases at V and 3 bases at J, with 11 bases in the middle. The length of the CDR3 is 13 residues. Here the CDR3 reads CASSYTGYTEAFF. CDR3 sequence (DNA): TGTGCCAGCAGCTATACAGGGTACACTGAAGCTTTCTTT.

This rearrangement joins TRBV21-1 to TRBJ1-5. TRBV21-1 represents a pseudogene. The CDR3 covers 16 residues. CDR3 in DNA: TGTGCCAGCAGCAATATTTCAGGCGGGGTAGATCAGCCCCAGCATTTT. This sequence encodes CASSNISGGVDQPQHF.

The rearrangement uses TRBV11-2 and TRBJ2-3; D is undetermined. This CDR3 has 13 amino acids. V dropped 8 bases and J dropped 2 bases, with 11 bases sitting between them. Germline CDR1 SGHAT, CDR2 FQNNGV. The CDR3 sequence is CASLFLNTDTQYF. CDR3 DNA: TGTGCCAGCCTTTTTTTAAACACAGATACGCAGTATTTT.

This chain uses TRBV3-1 (or the pseudogene TRBV3-2) with TRBJ2-4, with D maybe TRBD1 (6 bases). V lost 0 bases and J 5 bases, leaving 17 bases between the germline ends. There are 17 residues in the CDR3. Looked up from germline, CDR1 is LGHDT and CDR2 is YNNKEL (reference sequence). CDR3 loop: CASSQDSLGGRENIQYF. In DNA form, the CDR3 reads TGTGCCAGCAGCCAAGATAGTCTTGGGGGCAGGGAAAACATTCAGTACTTC.

This rearrangement joins TRBV4-2 to TRBJ1-1, with TRBD1 as a possible D gene (6 bases). The germline V gene encodes CDR1 LGHNA and CDR2 YNFKEQ. The length of the CDR3 is 13 residues. V lost 1 base to trimming and J lost 6 bases, with 9 bases between them. The CDR3 is CASSQVGAPEAFF. CDR3 DNA sequence: TGTGCCAGCAGCCAAGTGGGGGCGCCTGAAGCTTTCTTT.

V is TRBV4-1 and J is TRBJ2-5; 12 bases fit TRBD2. Per germline, CDR1 MGHRA and CDR2 YSYEKL. V was clipped by 2 bases and J by 2 bases; unmatched bases: 0. The CDR3 consists of 15 residues. CDR3 amino acids: CASSQLAGGQETQYF. The CDR3 DNA reads as TGCGCCAGCAGCCAACTAGCGGGGGGGCAAGAGACCCAGTACTTC.

The chain joins TRBV2 to TRBJ1-6, with D possibly TRBD1 on 6 matching bases. The CDR3 sequence is 15 residues long. Trimming removed 0 bases from V and 4 bases from J, with 7 bases in between. From germline, CDR1 is SNHLY and CDR2 FYNNEI. The CDR3 loop is CASSEAGQYNSPLHF. In DNA form, the CDR3 reads TGTGCCAGCAGTGAAGCTGGACAGTATAATTCACCCCTCCACTTT.

The chain carries TRBV4-2 and TRBJ2-5; tentatively, D is TRBD1 (6 bases). The CDR3 extends over 15 amino acids. V lost 0 bases and J 5 bases, leaving 13 bases between the germline ends. The germline V gene has CDR1 LGHNA and CDR2 YNFKEQ. The CDR3 region has the DNA TGTGCCAGCAGCCAAGATTGGGCAGGGGTGGAGACCCAGTACTTC. Its translation: CASSQDWAGVETQYF.

The V call is TRBV9, the J call TRBJ2-2; 8 bases align to TRBD2. The germline V gene has CDR1 SGDLS and CDR2 YYNGEE. The length of the CDR3 is 16 residues. J lost 7 bases, V lost 0 bases, and 8 bases had no gene match. The CDR3 reads CASSVDGGALNGELFF. The CDR3 bases are TGTGCCAGCAGCGTAGACGGGGGGGCTCTGAACGGGGAGCTGTTTTTT.

The chain uses TRBV18 and TRBJ2-1, with TRBD2 matching over 10 bases. The V segment lost 8 bases and the J segment 8 bases; nucleotides outside the gene matches: 15. CDR1 is KGHSH and CDR2 is LQKENI in the germline V gene. This CDR3 has 16 amino acids. CDR3 bases: TGTGCCAGCCGGAGACAGCCGGGACTAGCGTCGGATGAGCAGTTCTTC. It is translated as CASRRQPGLASDEQFF.

As for this clone: This same CDR3 is encoded by further DNA sequences in the sample. V usage is TRBV5-1 and J usage is TRBJ1-2; 7 bases agree with TRBD1. V shed 1 base and J 0 bases; nucleotides not matched to a gene: 0. There are 14 residues in the CDR3. Per the germline V gene, CDR1 is SGHRS and CDR2 is YFSETQ. The CDR3 DNA reads as TGCGCCAGCAGCTTGACAGGGGCTAACTATGGCTACACCTTC. It encodes CASSLTGANYGYTF.

A remark on this clone: Other DNA sequences in the sample encode the same CDR3. This chain uses TRBV6-5 with TRBJ2-1; D unresolved. Germline loops: CDR1 MNHEY, CDR2 SVGAGI. The CDR3 is made up of 11 amino acids. V was cut by 6 bases and J by 7 bases, with 7 bases left in between. CDR3 in DNA: TGTGCCAGCAGCCGAGGAAATGAGCAGTTCTTC. Translation gives CASSRGNEQFF.

The chain carries TRBV7-8 and TRBJ2-7; TRBD1 aligns across 10 bases. This CDR3 has 15 amino acids. V gave up 5 bases and J gave up 2 bases; unmatched junction bases: 6. Looked up from germline, CDR1 is SGHVS and CDR2 is FQNEAQ. As DNA, the CDR3 is TGTGCCAGCAGCCGCATGGGACAGGGGACCTACGAGCAGTACTTC. Its protein is CASSRMGQGTYEQYF. The full variable domain, in which reference TRBV7-8 and TRBJ2-7 provide the parts outside the CDR3, is GAGVSQSPRYKVAKRGQDVALRCDPISGHVSLFWYQQALGQGPEFLTYFQNEAQLDKSGLPSDRFFAERPEGSVSTLKIQRTQQEDSAVYLCASSRMGQGTYEQYFGPGTRLTVT.

The V and J genes are TRBV7-9 and TRBJ1-3; no definite D call. Germline CDR1 is SEHNR and CDR2 is FQNEAQ (reference sequence). There are 15 residues in the CDR3. V was cut by 3 bases and J by 0 bases, with 9 bases left in between. CDR3 nucleotide sequence: TGTGCCAGCAGCTTGTTATTTCTCTCTGGAAACACCATATATTTT. As protein: CASSLLFLSGNTIYF.

The chain's CDR3 is CASSIGTSGYEQYF. Here the CDR3 DNA reads TGTGCCAGCAGCATCGGGACTAGCGGTTACGAGCAGTACTTC. The V and J genes are TRBV7-2 and TRBJ2-7; 11 positions match TRBD2. V lost 5 bases to trimming and J lost 4 bases; unmatched junction nucleotides: 4. The CDR3 has 14 residues. Per germline, CDR1 SGHTA and CDR2 FQGNSA.

The genes are TRBV13 and TRBJ2-7; 8 bases fit TRBD1. Per germline, CDR1 PRHDT and CDR2 FYEKMQ (reference sequence). After removal of 5 bases from V and 4 bases from J, the junction contained 4 bases not matched to a gene. The CDR3 covers 13 residues. CDR3 sequence: CASSPQGGYEQYF. CDR3 nucleotide sequence: TGTGCCAGCAGCCCACAGGGGGGTTACGAGCAGTACTTC.

This clone was counted once. CDR3 sequence reads: CAWSGSPDRVNRNTEAFF. Here the CDR3 DNA reads TGTGCCTGGAGTGGATCCCCCGACAGGGTGAATCGAAACACTGAAGCTTTCTTT. The chain has TRBV30 and TRBJ1-1; 7 bases are a match to TRBD1. Germline assignment: CDR1 GTSNPN and CDR2 SVGIG (reference sequence). The V and J ends lost 1 base and 2 bases, in that order; junction bases with no gene match: 16. The CDR3 consists of 18 residues.

V gene TRBV5-1 combines with J gene TRBJ1-2, with D tentatively TRBD1 (5 bases). V lost 0 bases and J lost 8, with 23 bases in between. Germline values: CDR1 SGHRS, CDR2 YFSETQ. CDR3 length: 17 residues. CDR3 sequence: CASSLEGRELSMGGYTF. The CDR3 DNA is TGCGCCAGCAGCTTGGAGGGCAGGGAATTAAGTATGGGCGGCTACACCTTC.

Of note for this clone: The identical CDR3 is also encoded by other nucleotide sequences in the sample. The J gene is TRBJ1-2, the V gene TRBV5-1; 8 bases line up with TRBD1. Germline-derived CDR1 and CDR2 are SGHRS and YFSETQ. CDR3 length: 14 amino acids. Losses at the gene ends were 0 bases for V and 5 bases for J; bases not matched to a gene: 3. The CDR3 spells CASSLADRGYGYTF. The CDR3 nucleotides are TGCGCCAGCAGCTTGGCCGACAGGGGTTATGGCTACACCTTC.

This rearrangement joins TRBV4-2 to TRBJ2-1, with 7 bases fitting TRBD2. J gave up 1 base and V 0 bases, and 15 bases lay outside the gene matches. In germline, CDR1 is LGHNA, CDR2 YNFKEQ. The CDR3 extends over 20 amino acids. The CDR3 DNA is TGTGCCAGCAGCCAAGACGACGAGCGGGGAAGTCTCGGTTCCTACAATGAGCAGTTCTTC. Protein: CASSQDDERGSLGSYNEQFF.

The V call is TRBV4-2, the J call TRBJ2-3, with D possibly TRBD2 on 7 matching bases. The length of the CDR3 is 15 residues. Deletions cut 1 base from V and 5 bases from J, with 13 bases between. Germline V gives CDR1 LGHNA, CDR2 YNFKEQ. The CDR3 DNA is TGTGCCAGCAGCCAAGCGGGGGGCGGGGGAGATACGCAGTATTTT. Amino acid sequence: CASSQAGGGGDTQYF.

In this sample, this clone turned up many times. V gene TRBV4-1 combines with J gene TRBJ1-3, with D unclear. The CDR3 length is 13 residues. Trimming cost V 8 bases and J 0 bases, with 8 bases left between them. The germline gives CDR1 MGHRA, CDR2 YSYEKL. The CDR3 sequence is CASGGDSGNTIYF. The CDR3 DNA reads as TGCGCCAGCGGAGGAGACTCTGGAAACACCATATATTTT.

The chain couples TRBV29-1 to TRBJ1-2; a possible D gene is TRBD1 (5 bases). V lost 6 bases and J 2 bases, leaving 10 bases between the germline ends. The CDR3 spans 12 residues. Germline CDR1 is SQVTM and CDR2 is ANQGSEA. The CDR3 region is CSVERGNYGYTF. For the CDR3, the DNA is TGCAGCGTAGAACGGGGGAACTATGGCTACACCTTC.

The genes are TRBV3-1 (or the pseudogene TRBV3-2) and TRBJ1-1; a possible D gene is TRBD1 (5 bases). This CDR3 region has 15 residues. Germline assignment: CDR1 LGHDT and CDR2 YNNKEL (reference sequence). Trimming pared 4 bases from V and 0 bases from J, leaving 12 bases between. Here the CDR3 reads CASSRGGLMNTEAFF. Written as DNA, the CDR3 is TGTGCCAGCAGCCGCGGGGGACTCATGAACACTGAAGCTTTCTTT.